The 8 T cell receptor beta chains below all came from one sample that was sequenced in a study of Tregs in tolerant kidney transplant recipients. Libraries were prepared by immunoSEQ multiplex PCR; TCRdb keeps only in-frame clonotypes and omits some of them. The data hold 100,000 or so clones, with 93% observed a single time. Mixed chimerism was transient after nonmyeloablative marrow transplants from related graft donors. The input for sequencing was CD4+ T cells from blood (PBMCs), taken 12 months after the transplant. Receptors were obtained from a human patient who received a combined kidney and bone marrow transplant. The graft donor may have given rise to some T cells.

The chain couples TRBV7-9 to TRBJ2-4, with D uncertain. This CDR3 is built from 15 residues. Between the trimmed V and J ends, which lost 1 base and 6 bases, there was a span of 13 bases. Germline CDR1 reads SEHNR; CDR2 reads FQNEAQ (reference sequence). CDR3 in amino acids: CASSLVLTRTNIQYF. In nucleotides, the CDR3 is TGTGCCAGCAGCTTAGTCCTAACCCGCACAAACATTCAGTACTTC.

CDR3 nucleotide sequence: TGCGCCAGCAGCCATGGGCTCTGGGCTAGCGGGGGAATAGATACGCAGTATTTT. Translating it yields CASSHGLWASGGIDTQYF. V is TRBV4-3 and J is TRBJ2-3; 10 bases match TRBD2. J was trimmed by 5 bases and V by 3 bases; bases with no gene match: 14. The CDR3 covers 18 residues. Germline CDR1 and CDR2: LGHNA and YSLEER.

The chain joins TRBV2 to TRBJ2-5; D is ambiguous. Germline V gene lookup returns CDR1 SNHLY and CDR2 FYNNEI. The CDR3 covers 12 residues. V lost 7 bases to trimming and J lost 2 bases, with 8 bases between them. Here the CDR3 DNA reads TGTGCCAGCACCAGTGTTCAAGAGACCCAGTACTTC. Protein product: CASTSVQETQYF.

This sequence joins TRBV11-2 and TRBJ2-4; 10 bases are a match to TRBD1. Germline assignment: CDR1 SGHAT and CDR2 FQNNGV. With V trimmed by 0 bases and J by 13 bases, 9 bases remained unmatched. This CDR3 is built from 15 residues. As DNA, the CDR3 is TGTGCCAGCAGCTTAGACCCCGGGACAGGGGTTGGACAGTACTTC. It codes for CASSLDPGTGVGQYF.

This clone was observed a single time. V gene TRBV7-3 combines with J gene TRBJ2-2, with 7 bases lining up with TRBD1. The CDR3 is 15 residues long. Germline V gene lookup returns CDR1 SGHTA and CDR2 FQGTGA. The V gene end was trimmed by 2 bases and the J gene end by 0 bases; junction bases not matched to a gene: 0. The CDR3: CASSLQGANTGELFF. CDR3 nucleotides: TGTGCCAGCAGCTTACAGGGGGCGAACACCGGGGAGCTGTTTTTT. The full variable domain, its missing parts supplied by reference TRBV7-3 and TRBJ2-2, is GAGVSQTPSNKVTEKGKYVELRCDPISGHTALYWYRQSLGQGPEFLIYFQGTGAADDSGLPNDRFFAVRPEGSVSTLKIQRTERGDSAVYLCASSLQGANTGELFFGEGSRLTVL.

V usage is TRBV5-1 and J usage is TRBJ2-3, with D possibly being TRBD1 (5 bases). The CDR3 has 16 residues. Germline assignment: CDR1 SGHRS and CDR2 YFSETQ. V shed 0 bases and J shed 1 base, with 12 bases lying between them. The CDR3 reads CASSLGGGAGTDTQYF. The CDR3 DNA sequence: TGCGCCAGCAGCTTGGGTGGTGGGGCAGGCACAGATACGCAGTATTTT.

The chain is built from TRBV7-2 and TRBJ1-1; perhaps TRBD1 as D (5 bases). The V gene lost 4 bases and the J gene lost 0 bases, with 12 bases spanning the gap. This CDR3 is 15 amino acids long. The V gene's germline CDR1 is SGHTA and CDR2 FQGNSA. As DNA, the CDR3 is TGTGCCAGCAGCTCGCAGGGTTTGTTGAACACTGAAGCTTTCTTT. This sequence encodes CASSSQGLLNTEAFF. The whole variable domain, filled in from reference TRBV7-2 and TRBJ1-1, reads GAGVSQSPSNKVTEKGKDVELRCDPISGHTALYWYRQSLGQGLEFLIYFQGNSAPDKSGLPSDRFSAERTGGSVSTLTIQRTQQEDSAVYLCASSSQGLLNTEAFFGQGTRLTVV.

This clone was recorded once. The chain joins TRBV4-1 to TRBJ1-5; a possible D gene is TRBD1 (5 bases). The CDR3 has 17 residues. The germline CDR1 and CDR2 sequences are MGHRA and YSYEKL. V lost 3 bases and J 3 bases, leaving 18 bases between the germline ends. Written as DNA, the CDR3 is TGCGCCAGCAGCCAGAGGGAAAAGACGGGACTCAATCAGCCCCAGCATTTT. This gives the protein CASSQREKTGLNQPQHF.